Shown below are 9 T cell receptor beta chains from a single sample sequenced in a study of blood T cell repertoires in COVID-19. This table comes from immunoSEQ multiplex PCR, and its TCRdb copy is limited to in-frame clones, with some not included. This table has some 360,000 clones, 87% appearing once. The sample was peripheral blood. The receptors shown here come from a woman aged 60-75 years with COVID-19, enrolled during active disease.

This chain links TRBV13 with TRBJ1-3; D remains unclear. The CDR3 spans 17 residues. The V gene lost 2 bases and the J gene lost 0 bases, with 14 bases spanning the gap. Germline CDR1 is PRHDT and CDR2 is FYEKMQ (reference sequence). The CDR3 coding sequence is TGTGCCAGCAGCTTATTTGGTACGGTCGACTCTGGAAACACCATATATTTT. Amino acid sequence: CASSLFGTVDSGNTIYF.

J is TRBJ2-2 and V is TRBV3-1 (or the pseudogene TRBV3-2), with a weak D call TRBD2 (5 bases). The V end lost 6 bases, the J end lost 1 base, and 15 bases lay between the germline ends. This CDR3 is built from 16 residues. The V gene's germline CDR1 is LGHDT and CDR2 YNNKEL (reference sequence). CDR3 sequence (DNA): TGTGCCAGCAGACGCGACGGGGTTATGAACACCGGGGAGCTGTTTTTT. This codes for CASRRDGVMNTGELFF.

The CDR3 sequence: CASSYSGQLAYGYTF. CDR3 coding DNA: TGTGCCAGCAGTTATTCGGGACAGCTTGCCTATGGCTACACCTTC. The V and J genes are TRBV6-5 and TRBJ1-2, with 7 nucleotides matching TRBD1. The CDR3 runs to 15 residues. CDR1 MNHEY and CDR2 SVGAGI come from the germline V gene. Trimming took 3 bases from V and 4 from J; bases not matched to a gene: 8.

The J gene is TRBJ1-6, the V gene TRBV7-3, with D possibly matching TRBD1 (5 bases). The CDR3 totals 15 residues. The V gene's germline CDR1 is SGHTA and CDR2 FQGTGA. The ends were cut back, 4 bases at V and 6 bases at J, with 13 bases in the middle. The CDR3 nucleotides read TGTGCCAGCAGCTCCCAGGGAGGGACTAATTCACCCCTCCACTTT. Translating gives CASSSQGGTNSPLHF. Using reference TRBV7-3 and TRBJ1-6 for the parts outside the CDR3, the full variable domain is GAGVSQTPSNKVTEKGKYVELRCDPISGHTALYWYRQSLGQGPEFLIYFQGTGAADDSGLPNDRFFAVRPEGSVSTLKIQRTERGDSAVYLCASSSQGGTNSPLHFGNGTRLTVT.

Note on this clone: A junction boundary mismatches the germline segment, possibly from a read error. The CDR3 DNA follows: TGTGCCAGCTCACCTAGTCCCGGGACAGGGAACGCTGAAGCTTTCTTT. Residues: CASSPSPGTGNAEAFF. The rearrangement links TRBV18 to TRBJ1-1, with TRBD1 identical over 9 bases. Germline V CDR1 and CDR2: KGHSH, LQKENI. This CDR3 has 16 amino acids.

J is TRBJ2-5 and V is TRBV3-1 (or the pseudogene TRBV3-2), with D possibly matching TRBD2 (5 bases). V lost 4 bases to trimming and J lost 4 bases, with 10 bases between them. Germline CDR1 and CDR2: LGHDT and YNNKEL (reference sequence). The CDR3 is 13 amino acids. The CDR3 sequence: CASSPRAGETQYF. The DNA for the CDR3 is TGTGCCAGCAGCCCGAGGGCGGGAGAGACCCAGTACTTC.

The chain couples TRBV30 to TRBJ2-4; D unresolved. The CDR3 has 12 amino acids. Germline V lookup: CDR1 GTSNPN, CDR2 SVGIG (reference sequence). V was pared by 7 bases and J by 3 bases, with 10 bases between. CDR3 DNA: TGTGCCTCCCTAGGAGACAAAAACATTCAGTACTTC. It specifies CASLGDKNIQYF.

The rearrangement links TRBV7-2 to TRBJ1-6, with 12 bases aligning to TRBD1. Germline V lookup: CDR1 SGHTA, CDR2 FQGNSA. The CDR3 spans 18 residues. Trimming took 5 bases from V and 0 from J; bases not matched to a gene: 5. The CDR3, as DNA: TGTGCCAGCAGCGGACAGGGACAGGGGGCCTCCTATAATTCACCCCTCCACTTT. This gives the protein CASSGQGQGASYNSPLHF. Complete variable domain (other parts from reference TRBV7-2 and TRBJ1-6): GAGVSQSPSNKVTEKGKDVELRCDPISGHTALYWYRQSLGQGLEFLIYFQGNSAPDKSGLPSDRFSAERTGGSVSTLTIQRTQQEDSAVYLCASSGQGQGASYNSPLHFGNGTRLTVT.

This chain links TRBV7-2 with TRBJ2-1, with D possibly matching TRBD1 (6 bases). The CDR3 contains 13 residues. Looked up from germline, CDR1 is SGHTA and CDR2 is FQGNSA. V lost 4 bases and J 11 bases, leaving 15 bases between the germline ends. As DNA, the CDR3 is TGTGCCAGCAGCTCCAATCGACAGGAGAAGCAGTTCTTC. Translated, it gives CASSSNRQEKQFF.